Sequencing of this T cell receptor beta chain was carried out in a study of response to subunit inactivated influenza vaccine. Study results and caveats: Authors suggested few new T cells are recruited by each seasonal influenza vaccination.

This CDR3 is 15 amino acids long. The V gene end was trimmed by 6 bases and the J gene end by 8 bases; junction bases not matched to a gene: 6. MiXCR, applied by TCRdb to the RT-PCR reads, yields one record per CDR3 protein. The table has 610,000 or so distinct CDR3 sequences, around 13% seen once. A remark on this clonotype: Its target is not known.

This receptor was obtained from a man aged 50-60 years who received an inactivated influenza vaccine. The chain links TRBV12-3 or TRBV12-4 to TRBJ2-1, with TRBD2 matching 14 bases. Sequences were derived from PBMCs from blood, sampled about 11 days after vaccination. CDR3 loop: CASRKTSGGAHEQFF. The CDR3 DNA is TGTGCCAGCAGAAAGACTAGCGGGGGGGCCCATGAGCAGTTCTTC.